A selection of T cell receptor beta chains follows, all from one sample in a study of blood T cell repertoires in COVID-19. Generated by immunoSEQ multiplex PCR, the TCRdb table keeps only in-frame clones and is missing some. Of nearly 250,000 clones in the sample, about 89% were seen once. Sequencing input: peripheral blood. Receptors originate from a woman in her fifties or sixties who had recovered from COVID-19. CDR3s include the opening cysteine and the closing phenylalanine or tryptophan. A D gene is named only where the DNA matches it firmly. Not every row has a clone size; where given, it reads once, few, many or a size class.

CDR3 DNA: TGCGCCAGCAGCCGAGGAGGGAGCAATCAGCCCCAGCATTTT; CDR3 protein: CASSRGGSNQPQHF; V gene: TRBV4-1; CDR3 length: 14; clone size: .; J gene: TRBJ1-5; D gene: .
CDR3 DNA: TGTGCCAGCAGTTTCCCCTCCGGGACAGGGAGACACGAGCAGTACTTC; CDR3 protein: CASSFPSGTGRHEQYF; V gene: TRBV28; CDR3 length: 16; clone size: .; J gene: TRBJ2-7; D gene: TRBD1
CDR3 DNA: TGTGCCAGCAGTTTTCCCGTTACAGGGGATGGCTACACCTTC; CDR3 protein: CASSFPVTGDGYTF; V gene: TRBV28; CDR3 length: 14; clone size: .; J gene: TRBJ1-2; D gene: TRBD1
CDR3 DNA: TGTGCCAGCAGTAGAAGGGACAGCTTAGAAGGCTACACCTTC; CDR3 protein: CASSRRDSLEGYTF; V gene: TRBV2; CDR3 length: 14; clone size: .; J gene: TRBJ1-2; D gene: TRBD1
CDR3 DNA: TGTGCCAGCAGGACTCCGGAGACCCAGTACTTC; CDR3 protein: CASRTPETQYF; V gene: TRBV7-9; CDR3 length: 11; clone size: .; J gene: TRBJ2-5; D gene: .
CDR3 DNA: TGTGCCAGCAGCTTAGCCTGGACAGGGGGTAATGAAAAACTGTTTTTT; CDR3 protein: CASSLAWTGGNEKLFF; V gene: TRBV7-9; CDR3 length: 16; clone size: .; J gene: TRBJ1-4; D gene: TRBD1
CDR3 DNA: TGTGCCACCAGCAGCCTAGGGAGCGGGGATGAAAAACTGTTTTTT; CDR3 protein: CATSSLGSGDEKLFF; V gene: TRBV15; CDR3 length: 15; clone size: .; J gene: TRBJ1-4; D gene: .
CDR3 DNA: TGTGCCAGCAGCCCACCAAACAGGGAACTCTACAATGAGCAGTTCTTC; CDR3 protein: CASSPPNRELYNEQFF; V gene: TRBV7-9; CDR3 length: 16; clone size: .; J gene: TRBJ2-1; D gene: .
CDR3 DNA: TGTGCCAGCAGCCGGCAGGGTGGTATTTCCTACGAGCAGTACTTC; CDR3 protein: CASSRQGGISYEQYF; V gene: TRBV5-4; CDR3 length: 15; clone size: .; J gene: TRBJ2-7; D gene: .
CDR3 DNA: TGTGCCAGCAGGCTTATTTATACAGGGTTATTTTCAAACACTGAAGCTTTCTTT; CDR3 protein: CASRLIYTGLFSNTEAFF; V gene: TRBV28; CDR3 length: 18; clone size: .; J gene: TRBJ1-1; D gene: .
CDR3 DNA: TGTGGCGCCGGGGACAACCACTACAAGCAGTACTTC; CDR3 protein: CGAGDNHYKQYF; V gene: TRBV2; CDR3 length: 12; clone size: once; J gene: TRBJ2-7; D gene: .
CDR3 DNA: TGTGCCAGCAGCTTAATGGCAGGGGCCGGGGAGCTGTTTTTT; CDR3 protein: CASSLMAGAGELFF; V gene: TRBV7-3; CDR3 length: 14; clone size: .; J gene: TRBJ2-2; D gene: .
CDR3 DNA: TGTGCCAGCACAGGGACAGGGGGTGACTATGGCTACACCTTC; CDR3 protein: CASTGTGGDYGYTF; V gene: TRBV13; CDR3 length: 14; clone size: .; J gene: TRBJ1-2; D gene: TRBD1
CDR3 DNA: TGCGCCAGCAGCCCACGGGTGGCGTCAGAGACCCAGTACTTC; CDR3 protein: CASSPRVASETQYF; V gene: TRBV5-1; CDR3 length: 14; clone size: .; J gene: TRBJ2-5; D gene: .
CDR3 DNA: TGTGCCAGCAGCGACCCGGGACAGGGGGGTGAAAAACTGTTTTTT; CDR3 protein: CASSDPGQGGEKLFF; V gene: TRBV25-1; CDR3 length: 15; clone size: .; J gene: TRBJ1-4; D gene: TRBD1
CDR3 DNA: TGTGCCAGCAGTGAGTCCGAGCTACGTACCCAGTACTTC; CDR3 protein: CASSESELRTQYF; V gene: TRBV2; CDR3 length: 13; clone size: .; J gene: TRBJ2-5; D gene: .
CDR3 DNA: TGTGCCAGCAGTTACAGTCCGGGGGGGCACTACGAGCAGTACTTC; CDR3 protein: CASSYSPGGHYEQYF; V gene: TRBV6-5; CDR3 length: 15; clone size: .; J gene: TRBJ2-7; D gene: TRBD2
CDR3 DNA: TGTGCCACGAGGACCGACAGGGATCCTGGCTACACCTTC; CDR3 protein: CATRTDRDPGYTF; V gene: TRBV10-3; CDR3 length: 13; clone size: .; J gene: TRBJ1-2; D gene: TRBD1
CDR3 DNA: TGTGCCAGCAGCTCCCGTTATCTCGGCTACACCTTC; CDR3 protein: CASSSRYLGYTF; V gene: TRBV11-2; CDR3 length: 12; clone size: .; J gene: TRBJ1-2; D gene: .
CDR3 DNA: TGTGCCAGCAGTTACCTCTCCAGGTCCTCCTACGAGCAGTACTTC; CDR3 protein: CASSYLSRSSYEQYF; V gene: TRBV6-2/TRBV6-3; CDR3 length: 15; clone size: few; J gene: TRBJ2-7; D gene: .
CDR3 DNA: TGCAGCGCCTTACCCAGGGTAAATGAGCAGTTCTTC; CDR3 protein: CSALPRVNEQFF; V gene: TRBV29-1; CDR3 length: 12; clone size: .; J gene: TRBJ2-1; D gene: .
CDR3 DNA: TGTGCCAGCAGCCGGGGAACAAGCGGGAATGAAAAACTGTTTTTT; CDR3 protein: CASSRGTSGNEKLFF; V gene: TRBV14; CDR3 length: 15; clone size: .; J gene: TRBJ1-4; D gene: .
CDR3 DNA: TGTGCCAGCAGCCCCCGGGGTGCCAGGGGGAGTACGGGAAACACCATATATTTT; CDR3 protein: CASSPRGARGSTGNTIYF; V gene: TRBV7-9; CDR3 length: 18; clone size: .; J gene: TRBJ1-3; D gene: TRBD1
CDR3 DNA: TGTGCCAGCAGTGAGACTTTAACCCTCCACTTT; CDR3 protein: CASSETLTLHF; V gene: TRBV2; CDR3 length: 11; clone size: .; J gene: TRBJ1-6; D gene: .
CDR3 DNA: TGTGCCAGCACCTTGGACACGATTAATTCACCCCTCCACTTT; CDR3 protein: CASTLDTINSPLHF; V gene: TRBV10-3; CDR3 length: 14; clone size: .; J gene: TRBJ1-6; D gene: .
CDR3 DNA: TGCAGCGTTGAAAGGGGTAACAGTAACTATGGCTACACCTTC; CDR3 protein: CSVERGNSNYGYTF; V gene: TRBV29-1; CDR3 length: 14; clone size: .; J gene: TRBJ1-2; D gene: .
CDR3 DNA: TGTGCCAGCACCGCAGGGGTGGGGGAGCTGTTTTTT; CDR3 protein: CASTAGVGELFF; V gene: TRBV2; CDR3 length: 12; clone size: once; J gene: TRBJ2-2; D gene: .
CDR3 DNA: TGTGCCAGCAGTTACTCGGGGCCGGGCACTGAAGCTTTCTTT; CDR3 protein: CASSYSGPGTEAFF; V gene: TRBV6-2/TRBV6-3; CDR3 length: 14; clone size: once; J gene: TRBJ1-1; D gene: .
CDR3 DNA: TGTGCCAGTACCCCGGGACAGGCCAACACTGAAGCTTTCTTT; CDR3 protein: CASTPGQANTEAFF; V gene: TRBV19; CDR3 length: 14; clone size: .; J gene: TRBJ1-1; D gene: TRBD1
CDR3 DNA: TGTGCCAGCAGCTCAACAGGGGGCAATGAGCAGTTCTTC; CDR3 protein: CASSSTGGNEQFF; V gene: TRBV7-3; CDR3 length: 13; clone size: .; J gene: TRBJ2-1; D gene: TRBD1
CDR3 DNA: TGTGCCACCCAGGGACAGTCCTACGAGCAGTACTTC; CDR3 protein: CATQGQSYEQYF; V gene: TRBV7-8; CDR3 length: 12; clone size: .; J gene: TRBJ2-7; D gene: TRBD1
CDR3 DNA: TGTGCCAGCAGTCGACTAGCGGGGGCCACCAGAACCAATGAGCAGTTCTTC; CDR3 protein: CASSRLAGATRTNEQFF; V gene: TRBV27; CDR3 length: 17; clone size: .; J gene: TRBJ2-1; D gene: TRBD2
CDR3 DNA: TGCGCCAGCAGCCCACTCATAGCGGGGAGCTCTGGGGCCAACGTCCTGACTTTC; CDR3 protein: CASSPLIAGSSGANVLTF; V gene: TRBV4-1; CDR3 length: 18; clone size: .; J gene: TRBJ2-6; D gene: TRBD2
CDR3 DNA: TGCGCCAGCAGCTTGGGGGGCAGCGGGGCTCAACAGCCCCAGCATTTT; CDR3 protein: CASSLGGSGAQQPQHF; V gene: TRBV5-1; CDR3 length: 16; clone size: .; J gene: TRBJ1-5; D gene: .
CDR3 DNA: TGTGCCAGCAGAGGACTAGCGGGGGGCTACCCGAGCACAGATACGCAGTATTTT; CDR3 protein: CASRGLAGGYPSTDTQYF; V gene: TRBV2; CDR3 length: 18; clone size: many; J gene: TRBJ2-3; D gene: TRBD2
CDR3 DNA: TGTGCCAGCAGCCCAGTTATCGGGGGGGCGGCTGAAGCTTTCTTT; CDR3 protein: CASSPVIGGAAEAFF; V gene: TRBV28; CDR3 length: 15; clone size: .; J gene: TRBJ1-1; D gene: .
CDR3 DNA: TGTGCCAGCAACCCCTCACAGGGTGGACATGGCTACACCTTC; CDR3 protein: CASNPSQGGHGYTF; V gene: TRBV7-9; CDR3 length: 14; clone size: few; J gene: TRBJ1-2; D gene: .
CDR3 DNA: TGTGCCACCAGACGGACACGTCAAGAGACCCAGTACTTC; CDR3 protein: CATRRTRQETQYF; V gene: TRBV28; CDR3 length: 13; clone size: .; J gene: TRBJ2-5; D gene: .
CDR3 DNA: TGTGCCAGCGCCGACAGGGGGTATCAGGAGACCCAGTACTTC; CDR3 protein: CASADRGYQETQYF; V gene: TRBV14; CDR3 length: 14; clone size: .; J gene: TRBJ2-5; D gene: TRBD1
CDR3 DNA: TGTGCCAGCAGAGGGACTAGCGGGGATTACGAGCAGTACTTC; CDR3 protein: CASRGTSGDYEQYF; V gene: TRBV27; CDR3 length: 14; clone size: once; J gene: TRBJ2-7; D gene: TRBD2
CDR3 DNA: TGTGCCAGCAGTGAACAGGGGATACTTAGCAATCAGCCCCAGCATTTT; CDR3 protein: CASSEQGILSNQPQHF; V gene: TRBV6-1; CDR3 length: 16; clone size: .; J gene: TRBJ1-5; D gene: .
CDR3 DNA: TGTGCCAGCAGCGAAGCGGACAGGGGGACCTACGAGCAGTACTTC; CDR3 protein: CASSEADRGTYEQYF; V gene: TRBV5-6; CDR3 length: 15; clone size: .; J gene: TRBJ2-7; D gene: TRBD1
CDR3 DNA: TGCAGTGCTAGTCAGGCTAGCGGATCTAGCACAGATACGCAGTATTTT; CDR3 protein: CSASQASGSSTDTQYF; V gene: TRBV20-1; CDR3 length: 16; clone size: .; J gene: TRBJ2-3; D gene: TRBD2
CDR3 DNA: TGTGCCAGCAGCTTAGGGCGGGATCTCGAGCAGTACTTC; CDR3 protein: CASSLGRDLEQYF; V gene: TRBV11-3; CDR3 length: 13; clone size: .; J gene: TRBJ2-7; D gene: .
CDR3 DNA: TGTGCCAGCAGCTTAAGGCCGGGGTATCAGCCCCAGCATTTT; CDR3 protein: CASSLRPGYQPQHF; V gene: TRBV7-6; CDR3 length: 14; clone size: .; J gene: TRBJ1-5; D gene: .
CDR3 DNA: TGTGCCAGCAAGCGGGGGAACTCCTACAATGAGCAGTTCTTC; CDR3 protein: CASKRGNSYNEQFF; V gene: TRBV28; CDR3 length: 14; clone size: .; J gene: TRBJ2-1; D gene: TRBD2
CDR3 DNA: TGCGCCAGCAGCTCCCCGGCCACTAGCGGGGGCCGGAATGAGCAGTTCTTC; CDR3 protein: CASSSPATSGGRNEQFF; V gene: TRBV5-1; CDR3 length: 17; clone size: once; J gene: TRBJ2-1; D gene: TRBD2
CDR3 DNA: TGTGCCAGCAGTGACCCGGGCAGGGAAGGTTCACCCCTCCACTTT; CDR3 protein: CASSDPGREGSPLHF; V gene: TRBV6-4; CDR3 length: 15; clone size: .; J gene: TRBJ1-6; D gene: .
CDR3 DNA: TGCAGCGTTCCCGGACAGATTTTCCAAGAGACCCAGTACTTC; CDR3 protein: CSVPGQIFQETQYF; V gene: TRBV29-1; CDR3 length: 14; clone size: .; J gene: TRBJ2-5; D gene: .
CDR3 DNA: TGTGCCAGCAGCTCTAGTGGTGGCTACACCTTC; CDR3 protein: CASSSSGGYTF; V gene: TRBV7-9; CDR3 length: 11; clone size: once; J gene: TRBJ1-2; D gene: .
CDR3 DNA: TGCGCCAGCAGCCCGCGGACTAGCCCCCTAGGGTCCTACAATGAGCAGTTCTTC; CDR3 protein: CASSPRTSPLGSYNEQFF; V gene: TRBV4-1; CDR3 length: 18; clone size: .; J gene: TRBJ2-1; D gene: TRBD2
CDR3 DNA: TGTGCCAGCAGCTTACAGGGAGTACGGACTGAAGCTTTCTTT; CDR3 protein: CASSLQGVRTEAFF; V gene: TRBV5-4; CDR3 length: 14; clone size: few; J gene: TRBJ1-1; D gene: .
CDR3 DNA: TGTGCCAGCAGCGTAGGGCAGGGGTTGGATGAGCAGTACTTC; CDR3 protein: CASSVGQGLDEQYF; V gene: TRBV9; CDR3 length: 14; clone size: .; J gene: TRBJ2-7; D gene: .